These 26 T cell receptor beta chains were all obtained from the same sample, sequenced in a study of immune characterization of retroperitoneal liposarcoma. MiXCR, run by TCRdb on the PCR reads, gives a single entry per CDR3 protein. The sample contains roughly 10,000 distinct CDR3 sequences, 28% of which appear only once. Sequences were obtained from tumor tissue. These TCRs come from a male donor with retroperitoneal liposarcoma.

The chain couples TRBV11-2 to TRBJ2-3; a possible D gene is TRBD2 (5 bases). Germline lookup yields CDR1 SGHAT and CDR2 FQNNGV. The CDR3 runs to 17 residues. Trimming removed 4 bases at V and 2 bases at J, with 19 bases between. CDR3 sequence: CASSYADSPSFTDTQYF. Here the CDR3 DNA reads TGTGCCAGCAGCTATGCGGACTCGCCCAGTTTCACAGATACGCAGTATTTT. Together with reference TRBV11-2 and TRBJ2-3, the CDR3 gives the full variable domain: EAGVAQSPRYKIIEKRQSVAFWCNPISGHATLYWYQQILGQGPKLLIQFQNNGVVDDSQLPKDRFSAERLKGVDSTLKIQPAKLEDSAVYLCASSYADSPSFTDTQYFGPGTRLTVL.

The chain employs TRBV6-1 and TRBJ2-1; 7 nucleotides line up with TRBD1. The J call is uncertain, as TRBJ2-4 better fits the DNA end. The germline V gene has CDR1 MNHNS and CDR2 SASEGT. This CDR3 region has 12 residues. The CDR3 region has the DNA TGTGCCAGCAGCCTTACAGGGGCCGATCAGTACTTC. It encodes CASSLTGADQYF.

This clonotype was recorded at least ten times. The J gene is TRBJ1-1, the V gene TRBV6-1, with unresolved D. This CDR3 contains 11 residues. Germline loops: CDR1 MNHNS, CDR2 SASEGT. Trimming left V 7 bases short and J 9 bases short, with 12 bases between. CDR3 DNA: TGTGCCAGCACAACACGCTCTCAAGCTTTCTTT. Translated, it gives CASTTRSQAFF.

J is TRBJ1-2 and V is TRBV10-2; 11 bases map to TRBD1. In germline, CDR1 is WSHSY, CDR2 SAAADI. This CDR3 is built from 13 residues. J lost 5 bases, V lost 6 bases, and 2 bases had no gene match. The CDR3: CASRRDRGYGYTF. The CDR3 nucleotides read TGCGCCAGCAGGAGGGACAGGGGGTATGGCTACACCTTC.

The chain carries TRBV6-8 and TRBJ1-5, with TRBD1 matching 7 bases. Germline trimming cut 0 bases from V and 7 bases from J; bases unmatched to any gene: 6. CDR1 and CDR2 from the germline V gene are MNHGY and SAAAGT. There are 15 residues in the CDR3. In nucleotides, the CDR3 is TGTGCCAGCAGTTACTCGGGACAGCTTTACCAGCCCCAGCATTTT. Its protein is CASSYSGQLYQPQHF.

The table lists this clonotype with many counts. This chain uses TRBV7-9 with TRBJ2-1; the match to TRBD2 covers 7 bases. The CDR3 runs to 14 residues. Germline assignment: CDR1 SEHNR and CDR2 FQNEAQ (reference sequence). The J segment lost 10 bases and the V segment lost 2 bases, leaving 8 bases of the junction unmatched. The DNA of the CDR3 is TGTGCCAGCAGCTTACGGGAGGCCTCCTACGAGCAGTTCTTC. Amino acids: CASSLREASYEQFF.

This clonotype showed up just a few times. The chain couples TRBV6-6 to TRBJ2-5, with 12 bases lining up with TRBD2. This CDR3 contains 14 residues. Trimming at V came to 6 bases and at J to 11 bases, leaving 10 bases not matched to a gene. Germline CDR1 MNHNY, CDR2 SVGAGI (reference sequence). The CDR3 DNA sequence: TGTGCCAGCAGCCCCGGGACTAGCGGGCCCTTTCAGTACTTC. It specifies CASSPGTSGPFQYF.

This clonotype was observed a handful of times. This rearrangement joins TRBV6-6 to TRBJ2-1; TRBD2 matches at 10 bases. The last part of the DNA fits TRBJ2-7 better; the J call may be wrong. This CDR3 is 15 amino acids long. Germline CDR1 and CDR2: MNHNY and SVGAGI (reference sequence). CDR3 protein: CASRLTSGFTYEQYF. CDR3 nucleotides: TGTGCCAGCAGACTGACTAGCGGGTTCACCTACGAGCAGTACTTC.

By share, this clonotype counts as medium-sized. The V call is TRBV7-6, the J call TRBJ2-5; D may be TRBD2 (6 bases). The V end lost 3 bases, the J end lost 5 bases, and 16 bases lay between the germline ends. CDR1 SGHVS and CDR2 FNYEAQ come from the germline V gene. There are 15 residues in the CDR3. The CDR3 nucleotides are TGTGCCAGCAGCTTCGGACTGAGTGGGGGGGAGACCCAGTACTTC. Translating it yields CASSFGLSGGETQYF.

In this sample, this clonotype turned up many times. The V gene is TRBV6-6, the J gene TRBJ2-1; D not certain. With the DNA end fitting TRBJ2-7 better, the J assignment may be wrong. Germline V gives CDR1 MNHNY, CDR2 SVGAGI (reference sequence). This CDR3 comprises 14 residues. CDR3 nucleotides: TGTGCCAGCAGTTACCTGTGGAGCTCCTACGAGCAGTACTTC. Amino acid sequence: CASSYLWSSYEQYF.

This clonotype rates as medium-sized. This sequence joins TRBV6-1 and TRBJ2-1; TRBD2 aligns across 9 bases. With 7 bases clipped from V and 5 bases from J, the junction kept 15 bases outside the gene matches. Germline V gene lookup returns CDR1 MNHNS and CDR2 SASEGT. This CDR3 spans 17 amino acids. The CDR3 reads CASTSFYSGSPNNEQFF. DNA for the CDR3: TGTGCCAGCACAAGTTTTTATAGCGGGAGTCCGAACAATGAGCAGTTCTTC.

This clonotype turned up a few times. The rearrangement links TRBV11-3 to TRBJ2-1; unclear D gene. Judging by the DNA end, TRBJ2-7 fits better; the J call may be wrong. The CDR3 is 12 residues long. Germline V CDR1 and CDR2: SGHNT, YENEEA. DNA of the CDR3: TGTGCCAGCAGGGACCGTTACAATGAGCAGTACTTC. Protein product: CASRDRYNEQYF.

A word on this clonotype: Given a much more abundant clone one base away, this may be a read error. The missing conserved phenylalanine or tryptophan at the end of this CDR3 makes a read error likely. The limits of the CDR3 on the DNA are not certain, so only TCRdb's listed CDR3 is given. The rearrangement joins TRBV12-3 or TRBV12-4 to TRBJ2-3; the table's D call TRBD2 went unverified against the DNA. The CDR3 region is 11 residues in length, termini included. CDR3 sequence: CASSSGLLQFL.

By frequency in the sample, this clonotype is medium-sized. V gene TRBV6-1 combines with J gene TRBJ2-1; D is undetermined. Near its end, the DNA agrees better with TRBJ2-7, so the J call may be wrong. From germline, CDR1 is MNHNS and CDR2 SASEGT. This CDR3 has 15 amino acids. The CDR3 DNA sequence: TGTGCCAGCAGTCAGGCTACATACCGGCTTAATGAGCAGTACTTC. Translated: CASSQATYRLNEQYF.

For this clonotype: A single base separates this from a much larger clone, so it may be a read error. The genes are TRBV6-1 and TRBJ2-1; D is perhaps TRBD2 (6 bases). Germline assignment: CDR1 MNHNS and CDR2 SASEGT. The CDR3 sequence is 16 residues long. For the CDR3, the DNA is TGTGTCAGCAGTCACCATGACGGGAGCTCCTACAATGAGCAGTTCTTC. Translated, it gives CVSSHHDGSSYNEQFF.

This chain uses TRBV10-2 with TRBJ2-1; perhaps TRBD2 as D (6 bases). From germline, CDR1 is WSHSY and CDR2 SAAADI. The CDR3 totals 14 residues. Deletions cut 4 bases from V and 7 bases from J, with 14 bases between. CDR3 DNA sequence: TGCGCCAGCAGTGTAGGGCAGGAGGGGAATGAGCAGTTCTTC. Translating it yields CASSVGQEGNEQFF.

This chain uses TRBV6-1 with TRBJ2-2, with D possibly matching TRBD2 (6 bases). The germline V gene encodes CDR1 MNHNS and CDR2 SASEGT. This CDR3 has 12 amino acids. Trimming removed 8 bases from V and 7 bases from J, with 11 bases in between. CDR3 coding DNA: TGTGCCAGCTGGAGGGTCGGCGGGGAGCTGTTTTTT. This codes for CASWRVGGELFF.

The chain employs TRBV7-9 and TRBJ2-1; perhaps TRBD2 as D (6 bases). V gave up 1 base and J gave up 6 bases, with 10 bases separating them. Germline V lookup: CDR1 SEHNR, CDR2 FQNEAQ (reference sequence). This CDR3 region has 14 residues. As DNA, the CDR3 is TGTGCCAGCAGCTTAGTCGGGGGAGGCAATGAGCAGTTCTTC. It yields the protein CASSLVGGGNEQFF.

Concerning this clonotype: This CDR3 fails to terminate in the conserved phenylalanine or tryptophan, so it likely reflects a read error. Because the CDR3's place on the DNA is in doubt, the DNA is left out and the CDR3 is given as listed by TCRdb. This chain links TRBV7-2 with TRBJ2-3; the table assigns TRBD1, which was not confirmed against the DNA. From germline, CDR1 is SGHTA and CDR2 FQGNSA. The CDR3 spans 16 amino acids, including both terminal residues. The CDR3 protein is CASSFLRRGGSMSSSS.

The V and J genes are TRBV6-1 and TRBJ2-3, with TRBD2 identical over 10 bases. Germline CDR1 and CDR2: MNHNS and SASEGT. CDR3 length equals 15 residues. The V segment lost 1 base and the J segment 7 bases; nucleotides outside the gene matches: 5. The DNA for the CDR3 is TGTGCCAGCAGTGAAGTGCTAGCGGGGGAGAATACGCAGTATTTT. Its protein product is CASSEVLAGENTQYF.

The V and J genes are TRBV6-1 and TRBJ2-1; 15 nucleotides line up with TRBD2. From germline, CDR1 is MNHNS and CDR2 SASEGT. The CDR3 covers 16 residues. V was clipped by 2 bases and J by 15 bases; unmatched bases: 11. The CDR3 coding sequence is TGTGCCAGCAGTGAAAGTAGGGGGACTAGCGGGGGGAGACGGTTCTTC. Residues: CASSESRGTSGGRRFF.

The table lists this clonotype with a few counts. V is TRBV6-1 and J is TRBJ2-2; 8 positions match TRBD1. Germline V lookup: CDR1 MNHNS, CDR2 SASEGT. There are 13 residues in the CDR3. The junction had 2 bases not matched to a gene; V was cut back by 7 bases and J by 4 bases. The CDR3 region is CASKQGVTGELFF. CDR3 coding DNA: TGTGCCAGCAAACAGGGGGTCACCGGGGAGCTGTTTTTT.

The gene calls are TRBV6-1 and TRBJ2-1; a weak D match, TRBD2 (5 bases). V gave up 5 bases and J gave up 9 bases, with 23 bases separating them. Germline V CDR1 and CDR2: MNHNS, SASEGT. The CDR3 is 16 residues long. The CDR3 nucleotides read TGTGCCAGCAGTCCCCTGGGTGCCCGGGGTAAAGGTGAGCAGTTCTTC. Its protein product is CASSPLGARGKGEQFF.

This clonotype was detected only a few times. This rearrangement joins TRBV12-3 or TRBV12-4 to TRBJ2-1; D perhaps matches TRBD2 (5 bases). Trimming stripped 4 bases from V and 10 bases from J, with 14 bases between. The CDR3 covers 13 residues. The CDR3 here is CASSSRGSYEQFF. In DNA, the CDR3 is TGTGCCAGCAGTTCCCGGGGATCCTACGAGCAGTTCTTC.

This clonotype was recorded many times. The chain employs TRBV12-3 or TRBV12-4 and TRBJ2-1; 7 bases fit TRBD1. V shed 6 bases and J 10 bases; nucleotides not matched to a gene: 12. The length of the CDR3 is 14 residues. Here the CDR3 reads CASSPQGTAYEQFF. The DNA of the CDR3 is TGTGCCAGCAGCCCCCAAGGGACAGCCTACGAGCAGTTCTTC.

V gene TRBV7-9 combines with J gene TRBJ2-1; D is possibly TRBD1 (5 bases). The germline V gene has CDR1 SEHNR and CDR2 FQNEAQ (reference sequence). This CDR3 has 15 residues. The germline V and J ends were trimmed by 4 bases and 10 bases, with 20 bases remaining between them. The CDR3 bases are TGTGCCAGCAGCTCAGAGACAGACAGCTCCTACGAGCAGTTCTTC. Translated, it gives CASSSETDSSYEQFF.